Each of the 22 T cell receptor beta chains below was sequenced from the same sample in a study of blood T cell repertoires in COVID-19. The data were produced by immunoSEQ multiplex PCR, yet TCRdb's version contains in-frame clones alone and is incomplete. The table records 250,000 or so clones, over 80% of them present only once. Sequencing was carried out using peripheral blood. The receptors come from a man younger than 45 with COVID-19, enrolled during active disease.

This clone was counted a single time. The V call is TRBV7-2, the J call TRBJ2-1, with TRBD2 identical over 8 bases. The germline V gene encodes CDR1 SGHTA and CDR2 FQGNSA. The CDR3 length is 13 residues. With 6 bases clipped from V and 10 bases from J, the junction kept 8 bases outside the gene matches. The CDR3 region has the DNA TGTGCCAGCAGTGTGACGGGGGGGCGAGAGCAGTTCTTC. Protein product: CASSVTGGREQFF. The full variable domain, its missing parts supplied by reference TRBV7-2 and TRBJ2-1, is GAGVSQSPSNKVTEKGKDVELRCDPISGHTALYWYRQSLGQGLEFLIYFQGNSAPDKSGLPSDRFSAERTGGSVSTLTIQRTQQEDSAVYLCASSVTGGREQFFGPGTRLTVL.

V usage is TRBV27 and J usage is TRBJ1-2; TRBD1 is a possible D gene (5 bases). Per germline, CDR1 MNHEY and CDR2 SMNVEV (reference sequence). CDR3 length equals 15 residues. The V gene lost 2 bases and the J gene lost 4 bases, with 14 bases spanning the gap. The DNA of the CDR3 is TGTGCCAGCAGTTTAACGGGGGGAACTTCCTATGGCTACACCTTC. It specifies CASSLTGGTSYGYTF.

The gene calls are TRBV25-1 and TRBJ2-3; perhaps TRBD1 as D (5 bases). This CDR3 is 15 amino acids long. The V and J ends lost 6 bases and 0 bases respectively, with 13 bases between them. Germline V gene sequence: CDR1 MGHDK, CDR2 SYGVNS. The CDR3 nucleotides are TGTGCCAGCAGCCTAGGGGTGACTAGCACAGATACGCAGTATTTT. Protein product: CASSLGVTSTDTQYF.

V usage is TRBV6-2 or TRBV6-3 and J usage is TRBJ1-1; TRBD1 is a possible D gene (5 bases). Germline CDR1 is MNHEY and CDR2 is SVGEGT. The CDR3 spans 12 residues. The ends were cut back, 2 bases at V and 8 bases at J, with 9 bases in the middle. The CDR3 is CASSYGGVEAFF. CDR3 DNA: TGTGCCAGCAGTTACGGGGGGGTAGAAGCTTTCTTT.

In the case of this clone: The same CDR3 can be traced to other DNA sequences in this sample. This chain joins TRBV20-1 and TRBJ2-7; unclear D gene. Trimming stripped 0 bases from V and 4 bases from J, with 4 bases between. Germline values: CDR1 DFQATT, CDR2 SNEGSKA (reference sequence). The CDR3 totals 11 residues. DNA of the CDR3: TGCAGTGCTAGAGATCTGTACGAGCAGTACTTC. It codes for CSARDLYEQYF.

V usage is TRBV28 and J usage is TRBJ1-3, with D unresolved. Trimming took 7 bases from V and 0 from J, leaving 19 bases between them. CDR3 length: 17 amino acids. Germline CDR1 and CDR2: MDHEN and SYDVKM. CDR3 DNA: TGTGCCAGCACCGCCCTCCTCTCCGGGGTCTCTGGAAACACCATATATTTT. Translation gives CASTALLSGVSGNTIYF. Full variable domain (rest looked up from reference TRBV28 and TRBJ1-3): DVKVTQSSRYLVKRTGEKVFLECVQDMDHENMFWYRQDPGLGLRLIYFSYDVKMKEKGDIPEGYSVSREKKERFSLILESASTNQTSMYLCASTALLSGVSGNTIYFGEGSWLTVV.

The V and J genes are TRBV5-1 and TRBJ1-2; 8 bases match TRBD1. V was clipped by 2 bases and J by 4 bases; unmatched bases: 4. CDR1 is SGHRS and CDR2 is YFSETQ in the germline V gene. CDR3 length equals 14 residues. The chain's CDR3 is CASSLPGTGYGYTF. The CDR3 bases are TGCGCCAGCAGCTTACCTGGGACAGGCTATGGCTACACCTTC.

The J gene is TRBJ1-6, the V gene TRBV9; 11 bases are a match to TRBD1. CDR1 and CDR2 (germline): SGDLS, YYNGEE. The CDR3 is made up of 15 amino acids. The junction had 6 bases not matched to a gene; V was cut back by 4 bases and J by 9 bases. CDR3: CASSSSGTGGSPLHF. The CDR3 DNA follows: TGTGCCAGCAGCTCATCCGGGACAGGGGGTTCACCCCTCCACTTT.

The V gene is TRBV3-1 (or the pseudogene TRBV3-2), the J gene TRBJ1-1; TRBD1 agrees at 7 bases. Germline CDR1 LGHDT, CDR2 YNNKEL (reference sequence). The CDR3 contains 15 residues. Unmatched junction bases numbered 7, after V lost 4 bases and J lost 2 bases. The chain's CDR3 is CASSPTGTANTEAFF. The CDR3 nucleotides are TGTGCCAGCAGCCCAACCGGGACAGCTAACACTGAAGCTTTCTTT.

This chain uses TRBV14 with TRBJ1-1; TRBD1 might be the D (5 bases). The CDR3 is 16 amino acids. V was pared by 5 bases and J by 0 bases, with 16 bases between. Looked up from germline, CDR1 is SGHDN and CDR2 is FVKESK. This chain's CDR3 is CASSEQVGQMNTEAFF. The DNA for the CDR3 is TGTGCCAGCAGCGAACAGGTTGGTCAAATGAACACTGAAGCTTTCTTT.

The chain joins TRBV4-2 to TRBJ2-5, with 7 bases fitting TRBD2. The germline V gene encodes CDR1 LGHNA and CDR2 YNFKEQ. This CDR3 comprises 15 residues. Trimming cost V 1 base and J 1 base; bases outside gene matches: 3. CDR3 sequence reads: CASSQAPSGQETQYF. CDR3 DNA sequence: TGTGCCAGCAGCCAAGCACCTAGCGGCCAAGAGACCCAGTACTTC.

V usage is TRBV6-1 and J usage is TRBJ1-4; no reliable D call. The germline V gene encodes CDR1 MNHNS and CDR2 SASEGT. The CDR3 consists of 15 residues. Trimming took 3 bases from V and 2 from J, leaving 10 bases between them. The CDR3 loop is CASSDRILTNEKLFF. For the CDR3, the DNA is TGTGCCAGCAGTGACAGGATTCTGACTAATGAAAAACTGTTTTTT.

The chain carries TRBV5-5 and TRBJ1-1; the match to TRBD1 covers 12 bases. Looked up from germline, CDR1 is SGHKS and CDR2 is YYEKEE (reference sequence). The J segment lost 7 bases and the V segment lost 4 bases, leaving 8 bases of the junction unmatched. The CDR3 totals 15 residues. The CDR3 spells CASSRTGTGGDEAFF. CDR3 nucleotide sequence: TGTGCCAGCAGCCGGACCGGGACAGGGGGCGATGAAGCTTTCTTT.

The chain couples TRBV6-2 or TRBV6-3 to TRBJ2-5, with 8 bases lining up with TRBD1. Trimming took 3 bases from V and 7 from J; bases not matched to a gene: 10. From germline, CDR1 is MNHEY and CDR2 SVGEGT. The CDR3 contains 15 residues. The CDR3, as DNA: TGTGCCAGCAGTTATGCAGGGGGCCGTACCTTGACCCAGTACTTC. Translated, it gives CASSYAGGRTLTQYF.

The V and J genes are TRBV19 and TRBJ2-3, with 10 nucleotides matching TRBD2. Germline V gene lookup returns CDR1 LNHDA and CDR2 SQIVND (reference sequence). This CDR3 comprises 16 residues. Trimming cost V 0 bases and J 6 bases; bases outside gene matches: 6. This chain's CDR3 is CASSIEGLAEVDTQYF. The CDR3 DNA reads as TGTGCCAGTAGTATAGAAGGACTAGCGGAGGTCGATACGCAGTATTTT. Supplemented by reference TRBV19 and TRBJ2-3, the full variable domain reads DGGITQSPKYLFRKEGQNVTLSCEQNLNHDAMYWYRQDPGQGLRLIYYSQIVNDFQKGDIAEGYSVSREKKESFPLTVTSAQKNPTAFYLCASSIEGLAEVDTQYFGPGTRLTVL.

The chain links TRBV5-8 to TRBJ2-1; 12 nucleotides line up with TRBD2. V lost 1 base to trimming and J lost 5 bases; unmatched junction nucleotides: 10. The CDR3 is 18 amino acids. Germline loops: CDR1 SGHTS, CDR2 YDEGEE. In DNA, the CDR3 is TGTGCCAGCAGCTTGTACAGTGGACTAGCGGGGATAAACAATGAGCAGTTCTTC. Its translation: CASSLYSGLAGINNEQFF.

The V gene is TRBV19, the J gene TRBJ1-6; TRBD1 matches 7 bases. There are 14 residues in the CDR3. The V segment lost 6 bases and the J segment 5 bases; nucleotides outside the gene matches: 4. Germline values: CDR1 LNHDA, CDR2 SQIVND (reference sequence). The CDR3 bases are TGTGCCAGTAGGGTGACAGGGAATAATTCACCCCTCCACTTT. It codes for CASRVTGNNSPLHF.

The chain recombines TRBV2 with TRBJ2-1; TRBD1 might be the D (6 bases). CDR1 and CDR2 (germline): SNHLY, FYNNEI. With 6 bases removed from V and 7 bases from J, the gap between germline ends came to 16 bases. CDR3 length equals 14 residues. The CDR3 is CASRLGAVENEQFF. The DNA of the CDR3 is TGTGCCAGCAGGTTGGGGGCAGTAGAAAATGAGCAGTTCTTC.

This clone was recorded only once. The V gene is TRBV30, the J gene TRBJ1-2; D not resolved. The CDR3 spans 14 residues. Germline V gene lookup returns CDR1 GTSNPN and CDR2 SVGIG (reference sequence). Trimming removed 0 bases from V and 1 base from J, with 9 bases in between. The CDR3 nucleotides are TGTGCCTGGAGTGTACCGGGGAATAACTATGGCTACACCTTC. Translated, it gives CAWSVPGNNYGYTF.

The J gene is TRBJ2-1, the V gene TRBV4-1; 12 bases match TRBD2. CDR3 size: 16 residues. V dropped 0 bases and J dropped 10; count of bases not matched to a gene: 7. CDR1 MGHRA and CDR2 YSYEKL come from the germline V gene. The CDR3 DNA sequence: TGCGCCAGCAGCCAAGATCGGCTAGCGGGGGGGCAAGAGCAGTTCTTC. Translated: CASSQDRLAGGQEQFF.

The chain employs TRBV6-2 or TRBV6-3 and TRBJ2-7; 8 bases line up with TRBD1. Per the germline V gene, CDR1 is MNHEY and CDR2 is SVGEGT. The V gene end was trimmed by 5 bases and the J gene end by 0 bases; junction bases not matched to a gene: 6. CDR3 length equals 15 residues. CDR3 residues: CASSRTGTGSYEQYF. The CDR3 region has the DNA TGTGCCAGCAGTAGAACCGGGACAGGCTCCTACGAGCAGTACTTC.

This clone has a single count. The CDR3 loop is CASSLWGDSPLHF. In nucleotides, the CDR3 is TGTGCCAGCAGTTTATGGGGGGATTCACCCCTCCACTTT. The genes are TRBV27 and TRBJ1-6; perhaps TRBD1 as D (5 bases). The V end was cut by 1 base, the J end by 8 bases, with 6 bases between. The CDR3 has 13 residues. In germline, CDR1 is MNHEY, CDR2 SMNVEV (reference sequence).